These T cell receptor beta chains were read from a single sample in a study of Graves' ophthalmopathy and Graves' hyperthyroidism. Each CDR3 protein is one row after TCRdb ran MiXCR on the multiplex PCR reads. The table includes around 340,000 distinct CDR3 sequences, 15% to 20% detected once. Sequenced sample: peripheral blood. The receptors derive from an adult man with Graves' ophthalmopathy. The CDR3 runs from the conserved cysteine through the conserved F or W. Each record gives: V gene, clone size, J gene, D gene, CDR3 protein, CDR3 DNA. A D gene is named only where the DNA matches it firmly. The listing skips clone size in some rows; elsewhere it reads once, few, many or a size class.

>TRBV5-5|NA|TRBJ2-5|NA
CATSWGLAGETQYF
TGTGCCACCAGCTGGGGACTGGCGGGAGAGACCCAGTACTTC
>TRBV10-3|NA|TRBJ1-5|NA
CAIRGSRDNQPQHF
TGTGCCATCAGAGGTAGCAGGGACAATCAGCCCCAGCATTTT
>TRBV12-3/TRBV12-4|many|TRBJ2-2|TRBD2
CASRTSGRAAGELFF
TGTGCCAGCAGGACTAGCGGGAGGGCCGCCGGGGAGCTGTTTTTT
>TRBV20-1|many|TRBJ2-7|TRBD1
CSAPDRVSYEQYF
TGCAGCGCGCCGGACAGGGTTTCCTACGAGCAGTACTTC
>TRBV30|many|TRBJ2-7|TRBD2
CAWSKGTSGSVPEQYF
TGTGCCTGGAGTAAAGGGACTAGCGGGAGTGTCCCCGAGCAGTACTTC
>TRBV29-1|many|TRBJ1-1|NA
CSVGLVGSTEAFF
TGCAGCGTTGGGCTGGTAGGGTCCACTGAAGCTTTCTTT
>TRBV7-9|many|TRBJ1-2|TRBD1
CASSKFDRDGYTF
TGTGCCAGCAGCAAGTTTGACAGGGACGGCTACACCTTC
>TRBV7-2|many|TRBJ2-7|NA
CASSLVHGDSYEQYF
TGTGCCAGCAGCTTAGTACACGGGGACTCCTACGAGCAGTACTTC
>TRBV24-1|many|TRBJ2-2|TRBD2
CATSDTTSGRATGELFF
TGTGCCACCAGCGACACAACTAGCGGGAGAGCCACCGGGGAGCTGTTTTTT
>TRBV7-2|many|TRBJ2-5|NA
CASSFEGHLQETQYF
TGTGCCAGCAGCTTCGAGGGACACCTCCAAGAGACCCAGTACTTC
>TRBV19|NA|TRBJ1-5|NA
CASSTTTGSNQLQHF
TGTGCCAGTAGTACCACAACAGGTAGCAATCAGCTCCAGCATTTT
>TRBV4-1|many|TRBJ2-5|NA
CASSQARGQETQYF
TGCGCCAGCAGCCAAGCCCGGGGGCAAGAGACCCAGTACTTC
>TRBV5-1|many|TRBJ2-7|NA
CASSLRSGLLEQYF
TGCGCCAGCAGCTTGAGATCAGGGCTTCTTGAGCAGTACTTC
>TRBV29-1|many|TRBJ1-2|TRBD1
CSGLPGQGSGYTF
TGCAGCGGATTACCGGGACAGGGCTCTGGCTACACCTTC
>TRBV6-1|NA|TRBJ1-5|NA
CASSPDSAGNQPQHF
TGTGCCAGCAGTCCAGATTCGGCCGGAAATCAGCCCCAGCATTTT
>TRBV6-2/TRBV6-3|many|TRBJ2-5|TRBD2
CASSYSLRTSGEETQYF
TGTGCCAGCAGTTACTCCCTCCGTACTAGCGGAGAAGAGACCCAGTACTTC
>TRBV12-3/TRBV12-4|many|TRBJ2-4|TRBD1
CASSFQGDTKNIQYF
TGTGCCAGCAGTTTCCAGGGGGATACCAAAAACATTCAGTACTTC
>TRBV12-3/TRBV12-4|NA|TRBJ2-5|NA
CARKVDLQETQYF
TGTGCCAGGAAAGTTGACCTTCAAGAGACACAGTACTTC
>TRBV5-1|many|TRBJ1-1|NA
CASSRTGPEAFF
TGCGCCAGCAGTCGGACCGGGCCTGAAGCTTTCTTT
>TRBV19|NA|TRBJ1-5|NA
CASSMGGNQPQHF
TGTGCCAGTAGTATGGGCGGCAATCAGCCCCAGCATTTT
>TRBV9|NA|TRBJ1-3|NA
CASSETLGKGNTIYF
TGTGCCAGCAGCGAGACGCTGGGGAAAGGAAACACCATATATTTT
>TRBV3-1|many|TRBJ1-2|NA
CASSQDLTPAGYTF
TGTGCCAGCAGCCAAGATCTTACGCCTGCTGGCTACACCTTC
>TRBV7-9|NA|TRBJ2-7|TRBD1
CASSGTESCEQYF
TGTGCCAGCAGCGGGACAGAATCCTGCGAGCAGTACTTC
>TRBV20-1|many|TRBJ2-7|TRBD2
CSARPGLAGRDEQYF
TGCAGTGCTAGACCGGGACTAGCGGGACGAGACGAGCAGTACTTC
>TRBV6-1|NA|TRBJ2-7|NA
CASHSIGEEQYF
TGTGCCAGCCATAGCATAGGAGAGGAGCAGTACTTC
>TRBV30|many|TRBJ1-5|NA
CAWSRDRSNQPQHF
TGTGCCTGGAGTCGCGACAGAAGCAATCAGCCCCAGCATTTT
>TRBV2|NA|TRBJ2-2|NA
CASSRLTEYTGELFF
TGTGCCAGCAGCCGGCTAACAGAGTACACCGGGGAGCTGTTTTTT
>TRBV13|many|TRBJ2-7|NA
CASSPDNSYEQYF
TGTGCCAGCAGCCCCGACAACTCCTACGAGCAGTACTTC
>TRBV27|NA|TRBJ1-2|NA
CASSGGGVYGYTF
TGTGCCAGCTCCGGGGGGGGCGTCTATGGCTACACCTTC
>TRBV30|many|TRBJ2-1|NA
CAWSVSPGVNNEQFF
TGTGCCTGGAGTGTATCCCCCGGGGTCAACAATGAGCAGTTCTTC
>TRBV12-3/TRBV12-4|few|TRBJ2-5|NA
CASSFNTGVGETQYF
TGTGCCAGCAGTTTTAATACGGGAGTAGGGGAGACCCAGTACTTC
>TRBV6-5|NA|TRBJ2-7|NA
CASSFGPPAYEQYF
TGTGCCAGCAGTTTCGGGCCCCCTGCCTACGAGCAGTACTTC
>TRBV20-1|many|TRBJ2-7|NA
CSAQDSTGPYEQYF
TGCAGTGCTCAGGACTCTACGGGGCCCTACGAGCAGTACTTC
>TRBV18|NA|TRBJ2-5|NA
CASSPYPPATIETQYF
TGTGCCAGCTCACCATACCCCCCGGCGACTATTGAGACCCAGTACTTC
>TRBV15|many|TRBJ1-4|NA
CATSGVAGQKLFF
TGTGCCACCAGCGGGGTTGCGGGTCAAAAACTGTTTTTT
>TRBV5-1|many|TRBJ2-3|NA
CASSSTGGGTDTQYF
TGCGCCAGCAGCTCGACAGGTGGGGGCACAGATACGCAGTATTTT
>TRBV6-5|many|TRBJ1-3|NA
CASRGRGRLAGNTIYF
TGTGCCAGCAGAGGGAGGGGGAGGTTGGCTGGAAACACCATATATTTT
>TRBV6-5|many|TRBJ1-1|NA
CASSRVRNTEAFF
TGTGCCAGCAGTAGGGTTAGGAACACTGAAGCTTTCTTT
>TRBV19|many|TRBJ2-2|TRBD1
CASTRDRVDTGELFF
TGTGCCAGTACCCGGGACAGGGTGGACACCGGGGAGCTGTTTTTT
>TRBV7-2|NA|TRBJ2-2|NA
CASSPQGRSGELFF
TGTGCCAGCAGCCCACAGGGAAGGAGCGGGGAGCTGTTTTTT
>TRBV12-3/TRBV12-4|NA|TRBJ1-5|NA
CASSLGISNQPQHF
TGTGCCAGCAGTCTCGGGATCTCCAATCAGCCCCAGCATTTT
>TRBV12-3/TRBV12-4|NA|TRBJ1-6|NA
CASSFFDGNSPLHF
TGTGCCAGCAGTTTTTTTGATGGGAATTCACCCCTCCACTTT
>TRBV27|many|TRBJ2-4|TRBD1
CATPGQRNIQYF
TGTGCCACCCCGGGACAGCGAAACATTCAGTACTTC
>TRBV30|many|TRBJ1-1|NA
CAWRRLPGTEAFF
TGTGCCTGGAGACGTCTTCCGGGGACTGAAGCTTTCTTT
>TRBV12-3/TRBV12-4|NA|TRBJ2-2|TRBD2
CASSPSSGLAGGGELFF
TGTGCCAGCAGTCCCAGTTCGGGACTAGCGGGAGGCGGGGAGCTGTTTTTT
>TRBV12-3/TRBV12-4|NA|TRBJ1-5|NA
CASSQSQPQHF
TGTGCCAGCAGTCAATCCCAGCCCCAGCATTTT
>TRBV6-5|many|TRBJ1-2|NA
CASSYSTGYGYTF
TGTGCCAGCAGTTACAGCACAGGGTATGGCTACACCTTC